This T cell receptor beta chain was sequenced for a study of technical replicates of blood from a handful of donors (dated by TCRdb to about 2017). With regard to this clone: Its antigen remains undetermined. Base qualities were left out, and no much larger clone turns up one base away.

CDR1 and CDR2 (SEHNR, FQNEAQ) derive from the germline V gene (reference sequence). From the cysteine through the phenylalanine, the CDR3 covers 16 amino acids. The entry retains the CDR3 DNA only, 48 bases that are in frame from base 1. V drops 4 bases and J drops 7 bases, leaving 20 bases in between. Library preparation was by the immunoSEQ multiplex PCR assay. TCRdb's version of the immuneACCESS table is confined to in-frame rearrangements and falls short of the full clone set. An unresolved V gene accounts for under half of the shortfall where checked; the remainder is of unknown origin. A total of some 80,000 clones appear in this sample, approximately 96% of them only once. The ten largest clones represent roughly 0.2% of the sample.

The chain couples TRBV7-9 to TRBJ2-1; the D segment cannot be called with confidence. Sequences were obtained from T cells isolated from PBMCs. The TCR originated in a human donor in good health. The CDR3 protein is CASSSTLYLYENEQFF. The DNA sequence is given as TGTGCCAGCAGCTCTACCCTGTATTTGTACGAGAATGAGCAGTTCTTC.